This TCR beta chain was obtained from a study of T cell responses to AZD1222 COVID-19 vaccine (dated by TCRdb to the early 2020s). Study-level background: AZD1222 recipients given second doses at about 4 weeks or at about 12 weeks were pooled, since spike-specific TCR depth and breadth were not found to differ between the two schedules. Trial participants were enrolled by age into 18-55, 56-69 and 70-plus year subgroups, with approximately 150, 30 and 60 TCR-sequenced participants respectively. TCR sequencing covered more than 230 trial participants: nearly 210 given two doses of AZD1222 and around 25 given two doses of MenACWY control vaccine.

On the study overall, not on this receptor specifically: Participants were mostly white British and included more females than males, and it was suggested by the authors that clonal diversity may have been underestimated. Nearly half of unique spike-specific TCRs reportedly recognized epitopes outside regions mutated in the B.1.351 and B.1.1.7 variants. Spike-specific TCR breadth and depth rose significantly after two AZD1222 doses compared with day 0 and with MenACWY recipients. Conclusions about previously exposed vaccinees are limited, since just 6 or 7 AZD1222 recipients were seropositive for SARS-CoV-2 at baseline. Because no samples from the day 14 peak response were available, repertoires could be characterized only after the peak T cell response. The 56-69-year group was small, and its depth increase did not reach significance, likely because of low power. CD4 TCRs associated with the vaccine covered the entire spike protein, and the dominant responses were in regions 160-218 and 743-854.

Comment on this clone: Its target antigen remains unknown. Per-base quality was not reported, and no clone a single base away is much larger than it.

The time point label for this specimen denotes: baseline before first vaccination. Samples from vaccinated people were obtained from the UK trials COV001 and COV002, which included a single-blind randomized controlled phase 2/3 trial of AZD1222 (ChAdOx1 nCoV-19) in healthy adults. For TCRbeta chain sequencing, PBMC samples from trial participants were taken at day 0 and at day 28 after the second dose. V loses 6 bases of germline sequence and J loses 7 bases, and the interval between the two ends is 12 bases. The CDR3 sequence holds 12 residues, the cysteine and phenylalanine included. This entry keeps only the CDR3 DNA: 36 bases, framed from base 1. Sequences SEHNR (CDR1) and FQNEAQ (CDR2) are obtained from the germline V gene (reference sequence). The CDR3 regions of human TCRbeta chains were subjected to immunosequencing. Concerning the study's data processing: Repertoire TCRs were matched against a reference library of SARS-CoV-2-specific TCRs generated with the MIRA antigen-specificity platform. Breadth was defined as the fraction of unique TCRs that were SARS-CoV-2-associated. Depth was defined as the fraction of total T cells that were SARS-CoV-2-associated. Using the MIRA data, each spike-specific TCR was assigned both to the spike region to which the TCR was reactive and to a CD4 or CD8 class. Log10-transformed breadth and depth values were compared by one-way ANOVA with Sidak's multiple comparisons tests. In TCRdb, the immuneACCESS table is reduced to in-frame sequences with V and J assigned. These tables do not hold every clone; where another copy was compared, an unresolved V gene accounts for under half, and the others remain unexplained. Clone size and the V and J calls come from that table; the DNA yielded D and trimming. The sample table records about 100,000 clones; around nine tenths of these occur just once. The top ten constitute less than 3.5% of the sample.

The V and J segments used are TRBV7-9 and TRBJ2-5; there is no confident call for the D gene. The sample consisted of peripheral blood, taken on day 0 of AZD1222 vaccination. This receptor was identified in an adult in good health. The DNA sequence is TGTGCCAGCAGTCTCCAGCTGGGGACCCAGTACTTC. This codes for CASSLQLGTQYF. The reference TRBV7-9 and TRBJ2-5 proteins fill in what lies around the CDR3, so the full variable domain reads DTGVSQNPRHKITKRGQNVTFRCDPISEHNRLYWYRQTLGQGPEFLTYFQNEAQLEKSRLLSDRFSAERPKGSFSTLEIQRTEQGDSAMYLCASSLQLGTQYFGPGTRLLVL.